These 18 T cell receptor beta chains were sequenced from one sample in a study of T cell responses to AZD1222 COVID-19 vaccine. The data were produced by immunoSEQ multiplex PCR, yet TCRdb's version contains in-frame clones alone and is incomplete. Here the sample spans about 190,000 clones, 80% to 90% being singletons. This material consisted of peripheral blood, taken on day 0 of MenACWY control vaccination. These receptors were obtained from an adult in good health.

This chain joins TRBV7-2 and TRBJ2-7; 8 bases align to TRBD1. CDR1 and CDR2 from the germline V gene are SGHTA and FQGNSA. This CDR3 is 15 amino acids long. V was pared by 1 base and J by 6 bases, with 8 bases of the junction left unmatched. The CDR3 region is CASSLEGRGRVEQYF. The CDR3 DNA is TGTGCCAGCAGCTTAGAAGGCAGGGGGCGCGTCGAGCAGTACTTC. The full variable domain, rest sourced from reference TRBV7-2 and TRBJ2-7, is GAGVSQSPSNKVTEKGKDVELRCDPISGHTALYWYRQSLGQGLEFLIYFQGNSAPDKSGLPSDRFSAERTGGSVSTLTIQRTQQEDSAVYLCASSLEGRGRVEQYFGPGTRLTVT.

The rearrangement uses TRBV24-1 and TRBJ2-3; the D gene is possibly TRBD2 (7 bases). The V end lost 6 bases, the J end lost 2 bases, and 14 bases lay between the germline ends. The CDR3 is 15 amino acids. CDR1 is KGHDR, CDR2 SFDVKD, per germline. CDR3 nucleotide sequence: TGTGCCACCAGTCCAAGCGGGACAAACACAGATACGCAGTATTTT. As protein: CATSPSGTNTDTQYF.

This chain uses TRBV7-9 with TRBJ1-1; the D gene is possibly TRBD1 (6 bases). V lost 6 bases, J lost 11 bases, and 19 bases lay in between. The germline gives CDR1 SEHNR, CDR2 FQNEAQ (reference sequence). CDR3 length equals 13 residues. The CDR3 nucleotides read TGTGCCAGCAGATACCAACAGGGAAGGGATGCTTTCTTT. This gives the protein CASRYQQGRDAFF.

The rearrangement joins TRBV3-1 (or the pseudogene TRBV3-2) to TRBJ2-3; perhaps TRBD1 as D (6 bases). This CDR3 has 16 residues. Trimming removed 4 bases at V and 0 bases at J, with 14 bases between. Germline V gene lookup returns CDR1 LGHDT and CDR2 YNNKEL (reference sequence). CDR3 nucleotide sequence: TGTGCCAGCAGCCCCGCTAGGGACACTAGCACAGATACGCAGTATTTT. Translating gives CASSPARDTSTDTQYF.

The CDR3 spells CAWSERFNRNQPQHF. The CDR3 DNA reads TGTGCCTGGAGTGAACGGTTTAATCGTAATCAGCCCCAGCATTTT. The V and J genes are TRBV30 and TRBJ1-5; D remains ambiguous. The V gene lost 1 base and the J gene lost 4 bases, with 14 bases spanning the gap. In germline, CDR1 is GTSNPN, CDR2 SVGIG (reference sequence). The CDR3 has 15 amino acids.

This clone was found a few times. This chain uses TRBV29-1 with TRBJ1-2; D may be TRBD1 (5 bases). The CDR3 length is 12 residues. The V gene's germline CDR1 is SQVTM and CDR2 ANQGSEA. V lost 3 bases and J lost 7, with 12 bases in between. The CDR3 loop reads CSVDLGEPGYTF. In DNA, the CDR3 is TGCAGCGTTGACCTGGGGGAGCCTGGCTACACCTTC.

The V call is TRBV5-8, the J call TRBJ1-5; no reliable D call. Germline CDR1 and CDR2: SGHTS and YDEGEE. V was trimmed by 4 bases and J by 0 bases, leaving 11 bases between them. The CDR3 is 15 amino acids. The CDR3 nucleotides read TGTGCCAGCAGCCTTACCGACGGTAGCAATCAGCCCCAGCATTTT. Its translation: CASSLTDGSNQPQHF.

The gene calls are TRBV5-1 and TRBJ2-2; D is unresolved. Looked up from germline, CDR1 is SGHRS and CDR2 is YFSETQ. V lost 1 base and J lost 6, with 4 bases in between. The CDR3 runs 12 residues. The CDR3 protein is CASSLISGELFF. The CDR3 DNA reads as TGCGCCAGCAGCTTGATTTCCGGGGAGCTGTTTTTT.

The CDR3 spells CASSPTSGVPYEQYF. The CDR3 DNA is TGTGCCAGCAGCCCAACTAGCGGGGTCCCCTACGAGCAGTACTTC. This chain uses TRBV2 with TRBJ2-7; 10 positions agree with TRBD2. V shed 6 bases and J 2 bases; nucleotides not matched to a gene: 7. Germline CDR1 SNHLY, CDR2 FYNNEI. This CDR3 is 15 amino acids long.

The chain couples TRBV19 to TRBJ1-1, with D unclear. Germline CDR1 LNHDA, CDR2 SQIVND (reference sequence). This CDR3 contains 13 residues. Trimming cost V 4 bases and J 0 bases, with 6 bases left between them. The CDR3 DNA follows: TGTGCCAGTAGTAGGGTAGTGAACACTGAAGCTTTCTTT. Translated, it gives CASSRVVNTEAFF.

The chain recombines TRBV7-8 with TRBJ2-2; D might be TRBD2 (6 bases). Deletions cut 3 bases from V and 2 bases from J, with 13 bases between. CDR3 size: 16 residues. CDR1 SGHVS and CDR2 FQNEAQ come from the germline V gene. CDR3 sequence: CASSFWGDENTGELFF. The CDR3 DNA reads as TGTGCCAGCAGCTTTTGGGGGGATGAAAACACCGGGGAGCTGTTTTTT.

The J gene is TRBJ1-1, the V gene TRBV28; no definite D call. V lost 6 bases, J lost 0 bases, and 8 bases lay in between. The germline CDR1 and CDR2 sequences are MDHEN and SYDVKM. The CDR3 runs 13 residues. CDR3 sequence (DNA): TGTGCCAGCAGCCCCCGGGTGAACACTGAAGCTTTCTTT. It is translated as CASSPRVNTEAFF.

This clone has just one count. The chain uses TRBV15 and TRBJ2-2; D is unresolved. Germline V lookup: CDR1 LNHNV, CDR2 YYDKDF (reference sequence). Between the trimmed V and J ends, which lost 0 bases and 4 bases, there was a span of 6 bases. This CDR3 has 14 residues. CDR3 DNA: TGTGCCACCAGCAGAGATTTGGCCACCGGGGAGCTGTTTTTT. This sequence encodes CATSRDLATGELFF.

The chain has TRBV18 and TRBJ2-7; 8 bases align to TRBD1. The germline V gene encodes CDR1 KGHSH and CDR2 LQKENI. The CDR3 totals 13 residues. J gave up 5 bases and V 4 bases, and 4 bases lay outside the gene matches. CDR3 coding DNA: TGTGCCAGCTCACGGGACAGGAGCAACGAGCAGTACTTC. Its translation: CASSRDRSNEQYF.

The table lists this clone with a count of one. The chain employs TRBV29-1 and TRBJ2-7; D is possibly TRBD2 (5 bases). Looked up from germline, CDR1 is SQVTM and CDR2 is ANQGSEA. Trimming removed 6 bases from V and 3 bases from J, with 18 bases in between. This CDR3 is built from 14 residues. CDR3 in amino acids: CSVGSIRGYYEQYF. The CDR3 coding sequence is TGCAGCGTGGGCTCCATTCGGGGATACTACGAGCAGTACTTC.

The chain's CDR3 is CASSIRTQILSPLHF. The CDR3 nucleotides are TGTGCCAGTAGTATACGGACACAGATTTTGTCACCCCTCCACTTT. The chain uses TRBV19 and TRBJ1-6; maybe TRBD1 (5 bases). The V and J ends lost 2 bases and 10 bases respectively, with 15 bases between them. This CDR3 is 15 amino acids long. CDR1 is LNHDA, CDR2 SQIVND, per germline (reference sequence).

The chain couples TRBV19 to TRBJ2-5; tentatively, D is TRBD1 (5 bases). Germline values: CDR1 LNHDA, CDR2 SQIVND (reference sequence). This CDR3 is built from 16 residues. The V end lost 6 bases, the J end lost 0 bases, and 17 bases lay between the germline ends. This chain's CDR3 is CASRANEAGHQETQYF. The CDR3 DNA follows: TGTGCCAGTAGGGCTAACGAGGCAGGGCACCAAGAGACCCAGTACTTC.

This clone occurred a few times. The CDR3 DNA follows: TGCGCCAGCAGCTTGGATGTGACGGTAGGTCAGCCCCAGCATTTT. Translation gives CASSLDVTVGQPQHF. This rearrangement joins TRBV5-1 to TRBJ1-5; D ambiguous. Germline V gene lookup returns CDR1 SGHRS and CDR2 YFSETQ. The CDR3 length is 15 residues. The V end was cut by 0 bases, the J end by 6 bases, with 13 bases between.